This T cell receptor (beta chain) was documented in a study of cytomegalovirus exposure and HLA in healthy donors. Germline V gene sequence: CDR1 SEHNR, CDR2 FQNEAQ (reference sequence). The CDR3 extends over 14 amino acids. V lost 5 bases to trimming and J lost 7 bases, with 15 bases between them. The PCR was carried out with 60 Vbeta primers and 13 Jbeta primers. The method was immunoSEQ multiplex PCR; TCRdb's version includes in-frame clones alone and lacks a portion of them. The sample has over 150,000 clones, roughly two thirds seen once. The clonotype originates from a woman between 25 and 40 years old in good health and CMV-seronegative. The specimen sequenced was PBMCs. The chain couples TRBV7-9 to TRBJ2-1; D possibly corresponds to TRBD2 (6 bases). DNA for the CDR3: TGTGCCAGCAGCGGGACTGGATCGTGGAATGAGCAGTTCTTC. Its protein is CASSGTGSWNEQFF.